One sample yielded the 11 T cell receptor beta chains listed below, sequenced in a study of blood T cells in healthy people across ages. Through a sample-barcoded 5' primer and a J-beta primer mix, a second PCR was run for roughly 7 to 12 cycles. In TCRdb, the 5' RACE reads were re-called with MiXCR into one record per CDR3 protein. Of approximately 830,000 distinct CDR3 sequences listed, approximately 59% were seen once; the top ten hold about 30%. The sample taken for sequencing was blood. Receptors originate from a man in his thirties or forties in good health.

V usage is TRBV20-1 and J usage is TRBJ2-7; TRBD1 matches at 9 bases. The tail of the sequence fits TRBJ2-5 better, so the J call may be wrong. The CDR3 totals 13 residues. Germline-derived CDR1 and CDR2 are DFQATT and SNEGSKA (reference sequence). The CDR3 nucleotides are TGCAGTGCTAAGGACAGGGGTGTGTGGACCCAGTACTTC. Translating it yields CSAKDRGVWTQYF.

V is TRBV20-1 and J is TRBJ2-7; tentative D call: TRBD1 (5 bases). The CDR3 extends over 16 amino acids. The V end lost 1 base, the J end lost 3 bases, and 19 bases lay between the germline ends. Per the germline V gene, CDR1 is DFQATT and CDR2 is SNEGSKA (reference sequence). The CDR3 spells CSARVPIRQRNYEQYF. Here the CDR3 DNA reads TGCAGTGCTAGAGTCCCCATTCGACAGCGAAACTACGAGCAGTACTTC.

This clonotype came up a few times. This chain joins TRBV2 and TRBJ2-7; D may be TRBD1 (6 bases). The V and J ends lost 10 bases and 0 bases respectively, with 13 bases between them. Germline V gene sequence: CDR1 SNHLY, CDR2 FYNNEI. This CDR3 has 13 amino acids. CDR3 nucleotide sequence: TGTGCCACCAGGGGACCCGACTCCTACGAGCAGTACTTC. This encodes CATRGPDSYEQYF.

This clonotype came up many times. The CDR3 region has the DNA TGCAGCGTTGAAGAGACAGGGAGAGGCGAAAAACTGTTTTTT. Protein: CSVEETGRGEKLFF. The genes are TRBV29-1 and TRBJ1-4; 7 bases match TRBD1. CDR3 size: 14 residues. Germline-derived CDR1 and CDR2 are SQVTM and ANQGSEA. The trim removed 0 bases at V and 8 bases at J, leaving 6 bases unmatched.

The V gene is TRBV13, the J gene TRBJ2-3, with 8 positions matching TRBD2. Germline V gives CDR1 PRHDT, CDR2 FYEKMQ (reference sequence). The length of the CDR3 is 14 residues. Unmatched junction bases numbered 3, after V lost 3 bases and J lost 4 bases. The CDR3 DNA reads TGTGCCAGCAGCTTTCGGGGGGGCTCAGATACGCAGTATTTT. Amino acid sequence: CASSFRGGSDTQYF. Full variable domain (missing parts from reference TRBV13 and TRBJ2-3): AAGVIQSPRHLIKEKRETATLKCYPIPRHDTVYWYQQGPGQDPQFLISFYEKMQSDKGSIPDRFSAQQFSDYHSELNMSSLELGDSALYFCASSFRGGSDTQYFGPGTRLTVL.

This clonotype has a handful of counts. The chain recombines TRBV21-1 with TRBJ1-6. TRBV21-1 is tagged as a pseudogene. This CDR3 is built from 13 residues. The CDR3 is CASSRLHNSPLHF. The CDR3 DNA sequence: TGTGCCAGCAGCAGATTACACAATTCACCCCTCCACTTT.

This rearrangement joins TRBV11-2 to TRBJ2-3; TRBD1 matches 7 bases. V gave up 3 bases and J gave up 2 bases; unmatched junction bases: 8. The CDR3 is 16 amino acids. Looked up from germline, CDR1 is SGHAT and CDR2 is FQNNGV. CDR3 DNA sequence: TGTGCCAGCAGCTTTCCTCCGGGACAGCTCACAGATACGCAGTATTTT. It encodes CASSFPPGQLTDTQYF.

This clonotype was seen only once. The rearrangement joins TRBV6-1 to TRBJ2-1; 10 bases fit TRBD1. The junction had 15 bases not matched to a gene; V was cut back by 6 bases and J by 7 bases. Germline V gives CDR1 MNHNS, CDR2 SASEGT. CDR3 length: 17 amino acids. CDR3 sequence (DNA): TGTGCCAGCAGCCGAAGCAAAGGGGACAGGGGAACGAATGAGCAGTTCTTC. Amino acid sequence: CASSRSKGDRGTNEQFF.

The chain is built from TRBV7-2 and TRBJ1-3; D is unresolved. The V end was cut by 5 bases, the J end by 8 bases, with 10 bases between. From germline, CDR1 is SGHTA and CDR2 FQGNSA. The CDR3 is 12 residues long. The CDR3 protein is CASSPPLDTIYF. The CDR3 DNA is TGTGCCAGCAGCCCACCGTTGGACACCATATATTTT.

V is TRBV28 and J is TRBJ1-6; D ambiguous. CDR1 is MDHEN, CDR2 SYDVKM, per germline. The CDR3 totals 14 residues. Deletions cut 4 bases from V and 10 bases from J, with 14 bases between. DNA of the CDR3: TGTGCCAGCAGTTGGAGTACCTTCGTATCACCCCTCCACTTT. Its translation: CASSWSTFVSPLHF. Variable domain in full (rest from reference TRBV28 and TRBJ1-6): DVKVTQSSRYLVKRTGEKVFLECVQDMDHENMFWYRQDPGLGLRLIYFSYDVKMKEKGDIPEGYSVSREKKERFSLILESASTNQTSMYLCASSWSTFVSPLHFGNGTRLTVT.

The rearrangement joins TRBV5-1 to TRBJ2-2; 10 bases match TRBD2. Looked up from germline, CDR1 is SGHRS and CDR2 is YFSETQ. The CDR3 totals 16 residues. V trimming: 1 base; J trimming: 5 bases; junction bases outside the gene matches: 5. The CDR3 sequence is CASSLTSGASTGELFF. The CDR3, as DNA: TGCGCCAGCAGCTTGACTAGCGGGGCCAGTACCGGGGAGCTGTTTTTT.